The following is a T cell receptor (beta chain) sequence with its context. V was pared by 6 bases and J by 2 bases, with 5 bases of the junction left unmatched. The CDR3 is 14 amino acids. CDR1 and CDR2 from the germline V gene are LNHDA and SQIVND (reference sequence). This entry is derived from a study of blood T cell repertoires in COVID-19. The wider study: Sources were T cells, B-cell-depleted T cells, or PBMCs; the material itself was cDNA or gDNA.

In the original processing: Amplified reference gene primers provided the basis for estimating nucleated cell counts. TCRdb keeps only in-frame clones here, not all; method: immunoSEQ multiplex PCR. V, J and clone size are those of that table, while D and trimming were read from the DNA. In the table there are roughly 200,000 clones, about 83% of which are singletons. In Seattle, patients joined the study during active infection and were tracked longitudinally. The chain is built from TRBV19 and TRBJ1-2, with 8 bases lining up with TRBD1. The specimen sequenced was peripheral blood. The TCR originated in a woman aged 25 to 39 with COVID-19, enrolled during active disease. The CDR3 DNA follows: TGTGCCAGTAGGTACCAGGGGGCGAACTATGGCTACACCTTC. Its translation is CASRYQGANYGYTF.